This passage covers 9 T cell receptor beta chains from one sample sequenced in a study of CD8+ T cells in alopecia areata (dated by TCRdb to between 2018 and 2020). Explained via the paper, the time point label denotes: baseline before oral tofacitinib. The library was built by means of the immunoSEQ multiplex PCR assay. For TCR sequencing, RNA was extracted from every sample and reverse transcribed into cDNA to serve as template. TCRdb limited this immuneACCESS table to in-frame rearrangements with V and J called. A share of clones is missing; checked studies link under half to unresolved V genes, and the rest is unexplained. This sample holds some 130,000 clones; roughly three fifths were observed only once. The ten largest clones take up 3.5% to 5% of the sample. This specimen consisted of CD4+ T cells sorted from blood, obtained at week 0. These receptors all come from a human donor with alopecia areata.

This sequence joins TRBV5-6 and TRBJ2-5; D is uncertain. V dropped 0 bases and J dropped 3 bases, with 9 bases sitting between them. Per the germline V gene, CDR1 is SGHDT and CDR2 is YYEEEE. This CDR3 is built from 14 residues. In nucleotides, the CDR3 is TGTGCCAGCAGCTTGGTTAGGGTAGAAGAGACCCAGTACTTC. Translating it yields CASSLVRVEETQYF. The full variable domain, in which reference TRBV5-6 and TRBJ2-5 provide the parts outside the CDR3, is DAGVTQSPTHLIKTRGQQVTLRCSPKSGHDTVSWYQQALGQGPQFIFQYYEEEERQRGNFPDRFSGHQFPNYSSELNVNALLLGDSALYLCASSLVRVEETQYFGPGTRLLVL.

The J gene is TRBJ2-1, the V gene TRBV5-7, with D possibly being TRBD2 (5 bases). TRBV5-7 is an ORF, with its function uncertain. Trimming removed 4 bases at V and 9 bases at J, with 14 bases between. The CDR3 covers 13 residues. As DNA, the CDR3 is TGTGCCAGCAGCCCCATTAGGGAGACTGAGCAGTTCTTC. It specifies CASSPIRETEQFF.

The chain links TRBV14 to TRBJ2-6; D gene ambiguous. The CDR3 runs to 18 residues. Germline V gene data show CDR1 as SGHDN and CDR2 as FVKESK. The V end was cut by 4 bases, the J end by 0 bases, with 16 bases between. CDR3 sequence (DNA): TGTGCCAGCAGCCCACTTGTAGCAGCCAACTCTGGGGCCAACGTCCTGACTTTC. The encoded protein is CASSPLVAANSGANVLTF.

This clone was found a few times. The chain has TRBV7-2 and TRBJ1-5; no clear D gene. The CDR3 contains 16 residues. Germline V lookup: CDR1 SGHTA, CDR2 FQGNSA. V was pared by 4 bases and J by 0 bases, with 13 bases between. CDR3 amino acids: CASSSDPLPSNQPQHF. CDR3 nucleotides: TGTGCCAGCAGCTCCGATCCGCTCCCTAGCAATCAGCCCCAGCATTTT.

This clone was picked up a small number of times. J is TRBJ1-1 and V is TRBV7-9; D uncertain. The V gene lost 2 bases and the J gene lost 7 bases, with 8 bases spanning the gap. There are 12 residues in the CDR3. Germline CDR1 SEHNR, CDR2 FQNEAQ (reference sequence). Here the CDR3 DNA reads TGTGCCAGCAGCTTATGGCGGGGTGAAGCTTTCTTT. Its translation: CASSLWRGEAFF.

This rearrangement joins TRBV6-5 to TRBJ1-5, with 7 nucleotides matching TRBD1. This CDR3 contains 14 residues. Germline loops: CDR1 MNHEY, CDR2 SVGAGI. The trim removed 6 bases at V and 3 bases at J, leaving 5 bases unmatched. The CDR3 sequence: CASSQGGVNQPQHF. DNA for the CDR3: TGTGCCAGCAGCCAGGGGGGTGTCAATCAGCCCCAGCATTTT.

The chain recombines TRBV11-2 with TRBJ1-1, with a weak D call TRBD1 (5 bases). With 6 bases removed from V and 8 bases from J, the gap between germline ends came to 19 bases. The CDR3 spans 14 residues. The germline V gene has CDR1 SGHAT and CDR2 FQNNGV. This chain's CDR3 is CASRRGGGFMEAFF. CDR3 in DNA: TGTGCCAGCAGAAGGGGAGGCGGTTTTATGGAAGCTTTCTTT.

In its sample, this clone was seen a few times. V is TRBV4-2 and J is TRBJ1-6, with TRBD1 matching 9 bases. CDR3 length: 15 amino acids. The V and J ends lost 1 base and 6 bases, in that order; junction bases with no gene match: 1. Germline CDR1 reads LGHNA; CDR2 reads YNFKEQ. CDR3 amino acids: CASSQGTGANSPLHF. In DNA, the CDR3 is TGTGCCAGCAGCCAAGGGACAGGGGCTAATTCACCCCTCCACTTT.

This clone was counted a few times. The chain employs TRBV5-1 and TRBJ2-1, with 9 bases identical to TRBD2. Germline V lookup: CDR1 SGHRS, CDR2 YFSETQ. The CDR3 is 15 amino acids. J lost 9 bases, V lost 0 bases, and 7 bases had no gene match. The CDR3 region is CASSLEGREGAEQFF. In nucleotides, the CDR3 is TGCGCCAGCAGCTTGGAGGGGCGGGAGGGTGCTGAGCAGTTCTTC.